This T cell receptor (beta chain) derives from a study of blood T cell repertoires in COVID-19. The method was immunoSEQ multiplex PCR; TCRdb's version includes in-frame clones alone and lacks a portion of them. The data show roughly 92,000 clones, around 86% seen once. With 6 bases removed from V and 4 bases from J, the gap between germline ends came to 19 bases. This CDR3 contains 16 residues. CDR1 and CDR2 from the germline V gene are SEHNR and FQNEAQ (reference sequence). The clonotype originates from a man aged 45-60 years with acute or convalescent COVID-19. The J gene is TRBJ2-1, the V gene TRBV7-9, with D possibly matching TRBD2 (7 bases). The sequencing sample was made of peripheral blood. This CDR3 is CASSLGASGVYNEQFF. The CDR3 DNA reads as TGTGCCAGCAGTTTGGGGGCAAGCGGGGTTTACAATGAGCAGTTCTTC.